This T cell receptor (beta chain) emerged from a study of identical twins. Findings and limits, study-wide: In cord blood, abundant beta clonotypes had fewer insertions; memory showed no trend.

The donor group consisted entirely of healthy Caucasians. This clonotype was seen a handful of times. Its matching antigen is unknown. CDR3 size: 15 residues. Per germline, CDR1 SGHKS and CDR2 YYEKEE (reference sequence). V lost 0 bases and J 6 bases, leaving 12 bases between the germline ends. Template switching created a universal primer site, and the cDNA included unique molecular identifiers. One entry per CDR3 protein results from TCRdb running MiXCR on the 5' RACE reads. Of some 240,000 distinct CDR3 sequences in the sample, roughly a tenth are singletons; the top ten hold about 9%. The TCR originated in a man in his forties or fifties in good health. This sequence joins TRBV5-5 and TRBJ2-2; a weak D match, TRBD1 (5 bases). Sequences were obtained from memory T cells sorted from blood. The CDR3 is CASSLDGLQAGELFF. In DNA form, the CDR3 reads TGTGCCAGCAGCTTGGACGGTTTACAGGCCGGGGAGCTGTTTTTT.